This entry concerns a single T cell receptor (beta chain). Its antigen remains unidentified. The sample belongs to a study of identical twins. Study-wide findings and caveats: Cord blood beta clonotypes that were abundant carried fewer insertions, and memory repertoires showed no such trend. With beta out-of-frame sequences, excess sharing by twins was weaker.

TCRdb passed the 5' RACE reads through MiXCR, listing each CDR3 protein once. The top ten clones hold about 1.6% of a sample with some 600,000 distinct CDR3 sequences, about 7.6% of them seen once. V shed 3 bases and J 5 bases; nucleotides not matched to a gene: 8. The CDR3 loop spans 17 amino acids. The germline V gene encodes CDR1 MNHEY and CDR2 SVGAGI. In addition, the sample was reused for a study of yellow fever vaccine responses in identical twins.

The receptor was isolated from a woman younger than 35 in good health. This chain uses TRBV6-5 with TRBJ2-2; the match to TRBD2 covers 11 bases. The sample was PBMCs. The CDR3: CASSYFSGGAETGELFF. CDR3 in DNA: TGTGCCAGCAGTTATTTTAGCGGGGGGGCGGAGACCGGGGAGCTGTTTTTT.